These T cell receptor beta chains were read from a single sample in a study of T-cell reconstitution after alpha-beta-depleted transplantation in children. TCRdb analysed the PCR reads with MiXCR anew, one entry per CDR3 protein. This table holds just over 950,000 distinct CDR3 sequences, 25% to 35% found once. The sample was PBMCs, mostly from graft donor cells, taken 360 days after TCRalphabeta/CD19-depleted stem cell transplant. The receptors come from a boy under two years old who had a stem cell transplant for SCID, so the T cells may come from the graft donor. The CDR3 runs from the conserved cysteine through the conserved F or W. The D gene is left open where the match is weak. Clone size appears in some rows only: once, few, many, or a class for an expanded clone.

TRBV7-2	TRBD1	TRBJ1-1	-	TGTGCCAGCACCCCCCTGGGACAGGGACCCCTGTCCACTGAAGCTTTCTTT	CASTPLGQGPLSTEAFF
TRBV4-1	-	TRBJ2-3	-	TGCGCCAGCAGCCAAGATTACGGGGACGGCACAGATACGCAGTATTTT	CASSQDYGDGTDTQYF
TRBV6-5	TRBD1	TRBJ1-1	-	TGTGCCAGCAGTTCAAACAGGGGTAGGGGCACTGAAGCTTTCTTT	CASSSNRGRGTEAFF
TRBV6-5	-	TRBJ1-2	few	TGTGCCAGCAGTTACTCAAGGGGAGATTGGGATGGCTACACCTTC	CASSYSRGDWDGYTF
TRBV5-1	-	TRBJ2-7	-	TGCGCCAGCAGCGTACTGATGGAGAACTACGAGCAGTACTTC	CASSVLMENYEQYF
TRBV20-1	-	TRBJ1-1	few	TGCAGTGCTAGGAGGGGAGCAGTGAACACTGAAGCTTTCTTT	CSARRGAVNTEAFF
TRBV4-1	-	TRBJ2-1	few	TGCGCCAGCAGTTCCGATCGACTGTGGTTCTTC	CASSSDRLWFF
TRBV27	-	TRBJ1-6	few	TGTGCCAGCAGCGGTATGCTAAAGAATTCACCCCTCCACTTT	CASSGMLKNSPLHF
TRBV7-2	TRBD2	TRBJ2-1	few	TGTGCCAGCAGCTCGCATGGCGGGGGGGTTCAGGAGCAGTTCTTC	CASSSHGGGVQEQFF
TRBV20-1	-	TRBJ2-3	few	TGCAGTGCTAGGACGGGATTCGGCACAGATACGCAGTATTTT	CSARTGFGTDTQYF
TRBV7-6	-	TRBJ2-7	few	TGTGCCAGCAGCTTAGGGGGGGGGCTGAACGAGCAGTACTTC	CASSLGGGLNEQYF
TRBV6-5	TRBD1	TRBJ2-1	few	TGTGCCAGCAGTTACTCTAGGGGACAGACTTACAATGAGCAGTTCTTC	CASSYSRGQTYNEQFF
TRBV20-1	-	TRBJ2-5	-	TGCAGTGCTAGTACCCAGGGGCCCCAAGAGACCCAGTACTTC	CSASTQGPQETQYF
TRBV5-1	-	TRBJ1-4	-	TGCGCCAGCAGCTTGGGACACTTGGGAACTAATGAAAAACTGTTTTTT	CASSLGHLGTNEKLFF
TRBV29-1	-	TRBJ1-1	few	TGCAGCGCAGCGGCCCGAATGAACACTGAAGCTTTCTTT	CSAAARMNTEAFF
TRBV12-3/TRBV12-4	TRBD2	TRBJ2-5	few	TGTGCCAGCAGTGAGACTAGCGGGGGGGCCGGAGAGACCCAGTACTTC	CASSETSGGAGETQYF
TRBV20-1	TRBD1	TRBJ2-3	-	TGCAGTGCCGGCAGGGGGCTGGGTACGCAGTATTTT	CSAGRGLGTQYF